The present T cell receptor (beta chain) was sequenced within a study of blood T cell repertoires in COVID-19. The CDR3 contains 18 residues. Trimming cost V 6 bases and J 7 bases; bases outside gene matches: 23. Germline CDR1 reads MDHEN; CDR2 reads SYDVKM. This clone showed up many times. Sequencing used immunoSEQ multiplex PCR; TCRdb keeps in-frame clones, though not all of them. Of 200,000 to 300,000 clones in the sample, around 89% were seen once. The age range of participants was about 18 to 90 years, with residence in about 25 US areas. Cohort 3 donors were reported recovered after two negative PCRs, clearance, or symptom resolution.

This sequence was found in a man aged 35-49 years who had recovered from COVID-19. Input material: PBMCs or T cells enriched from blood (not recorded which). V gene TRBV28 combines with J gene TRBJ2-7; 8 nucleotides match TRBD1. The CDR3 protein is CASSFPPGQVVSSEEQYF. The CDR3 bases are TGTGCCAGCAGCTTCCCCCCGGGACAGGTTGTTTCAAGCGAGGAGCAGTACTTC.